The table lists the clone carrying this T cell receptor beta chain with a few counts. The antigen is unknown. This sample was included in a study of radiation and T cells in renal cell carcinoma. Study-wide findings and caveats: Dominant CDR3 motifs were more common in irradiated tumors than controls.

The table came from immunoSEQ multiplex PCR; TCRdb's copy has only in-frame clones and leaves some out. The sample has around 20,000 clones, about 51% seen once; the top ten hold 16%. Germline-derived CDR1 and CDR2 are LNHDA and SQIVND (reference sequence). The CDR3 runs to 14 residues. Trimming removed 6 bases from V and 5 bases from J; junction bases left unmatched: 8. As for treatment: 15 Gy SBRT to primary tumor, nephrectomy 4 weeks later. Nephrectomy followed 15 Gy stereotactic body radiation by 4 weeks. The patient's renal cell carcinoma had clear cell pathology. This chain uses TRBV19 with TRBJ2-7; 9 nucleotides match TRBD1. This clonotype was obtained from a woman aged 45-65 years with renal cell carcinoma. Sequences were derived from tumor tissue, sampled from a patient whose treatment included radiotherapy and nephrectomy. CDR3 bases: TGTGCCAGTAGACCCGGGACAGGGATCCACGAGCAGTACTTC. Translated: CASRPGTGIHEQYF.